This T cell receptor beta chain originates from a study of technical replicates of blood from a few donors (dated by TCRdb to 2016 to 2017). The method behind the library was the immunoSEQ multiplex PCR assay. In TCRdb, the immuneACCESS table is reduced to in-frame sequences with V and J assigned. These tables do not hold every clone; where another copy was compared, an unresolved V gene accounts for under half, and the others remain unexplained. This sample has under 90,000 clones in its table, and around 94% of those were observed once. The top ten clonotypes cover 0.25% to 0.3% of the sample. With regard to this clone: Its cognate antigen has yet to be identified. Qualities for individual bases were not recorded, and no much larger clone is one base off.

Unmatched junction bases come to 12, with V trimmed by 8 bases and J by 3 bases. The CDR3 holds 16 amino acids from the cysteine to the phenylalanine. Left in the record is the CDR3 DNA by itself, 48 bases read in frame from the first base. The germline V gene (reference sequence) yields LNHDA for CDR1 and SQIVND for CDR2. The sample taken for sequencing was T cells isolated from PBMCs. The receptor's source is a human donor in good health. The V gene is TRBV19 and the J gene is TRBJ2-3; TRBD2 fits 9 bases in the junction. The DNA reads TGTGCCAGTTCCTCGTTTTCCAGCGGGGGGACAGATACGCAGTATTTT. Its product reads: CASSSFSSGGTDTQYF.